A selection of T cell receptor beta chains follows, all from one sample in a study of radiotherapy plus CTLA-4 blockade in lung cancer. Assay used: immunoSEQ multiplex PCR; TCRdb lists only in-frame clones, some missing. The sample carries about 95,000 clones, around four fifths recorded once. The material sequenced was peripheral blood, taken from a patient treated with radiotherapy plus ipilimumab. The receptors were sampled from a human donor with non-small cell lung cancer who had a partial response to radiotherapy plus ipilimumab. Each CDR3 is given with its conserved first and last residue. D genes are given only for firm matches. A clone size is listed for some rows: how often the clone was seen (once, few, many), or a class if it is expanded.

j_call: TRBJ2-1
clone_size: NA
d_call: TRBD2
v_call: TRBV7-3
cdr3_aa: CASSSPSGEQFF
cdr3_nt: TGTGCCAGCAGCTCCCCTAGCGGCGAGCAGTTCTTC

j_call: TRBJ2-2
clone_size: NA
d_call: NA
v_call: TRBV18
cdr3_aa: CASSPQGSTGELFF
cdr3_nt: TGTGCCAGCTCACCTCAGGGTTCCACCGGGGAGCTGTTTTTT

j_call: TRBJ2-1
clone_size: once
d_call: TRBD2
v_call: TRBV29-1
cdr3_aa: CSDKTSGRAESYNEQFF
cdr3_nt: TGCAGCGATAAGACTAGCGGGAGGGCCGAGTCCTACAATGAGCAGTTCTTC

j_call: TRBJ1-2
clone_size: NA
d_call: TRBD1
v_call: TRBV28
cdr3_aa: CASSLGGQYYGYTF
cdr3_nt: TGTGCCAGCAGTTTAGGGGGACAGTACTATGGCTACACCTTC

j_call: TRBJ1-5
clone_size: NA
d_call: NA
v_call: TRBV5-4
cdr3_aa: CASSLMDSDQPQHF
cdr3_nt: TGTGCCAGCAGCTTGATGGACAGCGATCAGCCCCAGCATTTT

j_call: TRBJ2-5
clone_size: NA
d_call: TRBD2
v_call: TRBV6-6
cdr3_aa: CASTSSGSRQETQYF
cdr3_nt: TGTGCCAGCACTTCAAGCGGGAGCCGGCAAGAGACCCAGTACTTC

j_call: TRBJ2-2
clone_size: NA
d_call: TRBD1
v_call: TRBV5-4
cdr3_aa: CASSKTGGGELFF
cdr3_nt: TGTGCCAGCAGCAAGACAGGGGGCGGGGAGCTGTTTTTT

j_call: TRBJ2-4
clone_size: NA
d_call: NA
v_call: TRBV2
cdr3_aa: CASQAAKNIQYF
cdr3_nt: TGTGCCAGCCAGGCGGCCAAAAACATTCAGTACTTC

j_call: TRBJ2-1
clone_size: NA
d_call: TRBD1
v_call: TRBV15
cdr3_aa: CATRQGARNEQFF
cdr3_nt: TGTGCCACCAGACAGGGGGCGAGAAATGAGCAGTTCTTC

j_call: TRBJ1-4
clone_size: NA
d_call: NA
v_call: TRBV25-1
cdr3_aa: CASSDDRATNEKLFF
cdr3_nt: TGTGCCAGCAGTGATGACAGAGCAACTAATGAAAAACTGTTTTTT

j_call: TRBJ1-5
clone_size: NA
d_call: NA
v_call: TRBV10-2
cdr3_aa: CASSSPGQLGGNQPQHF
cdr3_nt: TGCGCCAGCAGCTCACCCGGACAGCTTGGGGGCAATCAGCCCCAGCATTTT

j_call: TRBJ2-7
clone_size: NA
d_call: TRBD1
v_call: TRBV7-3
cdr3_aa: CASSPGQVGEQYF
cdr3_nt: TGTGCCAGCAGCCCCGGACAGGTCGGCGAGCAGTACTTC

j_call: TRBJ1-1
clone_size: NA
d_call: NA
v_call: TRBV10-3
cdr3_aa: CAISGTVNTEAFF
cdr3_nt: TGTGCCATCAGTGGGACAGTGAACACTGAAGCTTTCTTT

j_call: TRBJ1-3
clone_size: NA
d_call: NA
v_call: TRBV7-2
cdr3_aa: CASSLRQGLGGNTIYF
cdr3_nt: TGTGCCAGCAGCTTAAGGCAGGGATTAGGAGGAAACACCATATATTTT

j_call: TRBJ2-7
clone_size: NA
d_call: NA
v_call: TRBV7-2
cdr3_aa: CASSVQGNEQYF
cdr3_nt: TGTGCCAGCAGCGTTCAGGGGAACGAGCAGTACTTC

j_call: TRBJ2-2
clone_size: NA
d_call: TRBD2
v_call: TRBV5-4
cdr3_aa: CASSSGLAGGPSGGELFF
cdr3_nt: TGTGCCAGCAGCTCGGGACTAGCGGGAGGGCCGAGTGGCGGGGAGCTGTTTTTT

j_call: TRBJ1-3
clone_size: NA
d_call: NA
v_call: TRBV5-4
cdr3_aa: CASSSPTESSGNTIYF
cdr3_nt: TGTGCCAGCAGCTCGCCTACAGAGAGCTCTGGAAACACCATATATTTT

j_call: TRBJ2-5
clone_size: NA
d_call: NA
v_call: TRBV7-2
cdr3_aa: CASSGEGGETQYF
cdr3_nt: TGTGCCAGCAGCGGAGAGGGTGGTGAGACCCAGTACTTC

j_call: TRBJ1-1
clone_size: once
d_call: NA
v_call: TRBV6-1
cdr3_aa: CASSPQAAGHTEAFF
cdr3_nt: TGTGCCAGCAGTCCACAGGCCGCCGGACACACTGAAGCTTTCTTT

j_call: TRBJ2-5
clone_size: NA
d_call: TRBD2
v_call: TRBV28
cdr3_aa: CASSSFGRGETQYF
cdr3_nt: TGTGCCAGCAGTTCGTTCGGGAGGGGAGAGACCCAGTACTTC

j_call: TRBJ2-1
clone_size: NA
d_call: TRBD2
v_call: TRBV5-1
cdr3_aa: CASSLVGTSGSGAQFF
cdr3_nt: TGCGCCAGCAGCTTGGTTGGGACTAGCGGGAGTGGAGCGCAGTTCTTC

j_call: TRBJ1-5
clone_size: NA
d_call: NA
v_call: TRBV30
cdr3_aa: CAWSRGNQPQHF
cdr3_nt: TGTGCCTGGAGCCGCGGCAATCAGCCCCAGCATTTT

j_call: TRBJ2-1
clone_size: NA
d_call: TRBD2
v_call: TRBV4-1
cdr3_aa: CASSPHGLAGSYNEQFF
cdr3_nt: TGCGCCAGCAGCCCCCACGGACTAGCGGGTTCCTACAATGAGCAGTTCTTC

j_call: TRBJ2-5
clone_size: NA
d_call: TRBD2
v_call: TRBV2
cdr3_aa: CASTLAGSGVQETQYF
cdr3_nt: TGTGCCAGCACACTAGCGGGAAGCGGGGTCCAAGAGACCCAGTACTTC

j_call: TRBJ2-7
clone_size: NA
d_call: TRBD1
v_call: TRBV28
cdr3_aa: CASSLWAGGVIREQYF
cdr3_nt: TGTGCCAGCAGTTTATGGGCAGGGGGTGTTATCCGCGAGCAGTACTTC

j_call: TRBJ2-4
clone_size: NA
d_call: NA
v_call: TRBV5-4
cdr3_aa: CASSSGGGLANIQYF
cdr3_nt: TGTGCCAGCAGCTCTGGAGGTGGTTTGGCAAACATTCAGTACTTC

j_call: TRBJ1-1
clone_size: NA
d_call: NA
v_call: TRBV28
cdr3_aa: CASRPTLLTGEAFF
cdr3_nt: TGTGCCAGCAGACCAACCCTCCTCACCGGGGAAGCTTTCTTT

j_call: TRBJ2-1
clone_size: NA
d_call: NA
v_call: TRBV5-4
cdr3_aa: CASSLGQINEQFF
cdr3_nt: TGTGCCAGCAGCTTGGGACAGATAAATGAGCAGTTCTTC

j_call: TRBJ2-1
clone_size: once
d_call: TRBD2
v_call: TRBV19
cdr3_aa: CASSKYTGGSYNEQFF
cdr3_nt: TGTGCCAGTAGTAAGTACACGGGGGGATCCTACAATGAGCAGTTCTTC